This TCR beta chain was documented in a study of OX40 agonist ivuxolimab in advanced cancers. Libraries were prepared by immunoSEQ multiplex PCR; TCRdb keeps only in-frame clonotypes and omits some of them. In the table there are 100,000 to 110,000 clones, approximately 90% of which are singletons. The CDR3 extends over 16 amino acids. CDR1 and CDR2 (germline): MGHRA, YSYEKL. V shed 1 base and J shed 3 bases, with 10 bases lying between them. This sequence originates from an adult with an advanced solid tumor such as melanoma, head and neck, liver or kidney cancer. The sample in question was CD4+ or CD8+ T cells sorted from blood, obtained in a trial of the OX40 agonist ivuxolimab. The genes are TRBV4-1 and TRBJ2-6; D is unclear. Written as DNA, the CDR3 is TGCGCCAGCAGCCAAGCCAACGTCCTTGGGGCCAACGTCCTGACTTTC. Translating gives CASSQANVLGANVLTF.